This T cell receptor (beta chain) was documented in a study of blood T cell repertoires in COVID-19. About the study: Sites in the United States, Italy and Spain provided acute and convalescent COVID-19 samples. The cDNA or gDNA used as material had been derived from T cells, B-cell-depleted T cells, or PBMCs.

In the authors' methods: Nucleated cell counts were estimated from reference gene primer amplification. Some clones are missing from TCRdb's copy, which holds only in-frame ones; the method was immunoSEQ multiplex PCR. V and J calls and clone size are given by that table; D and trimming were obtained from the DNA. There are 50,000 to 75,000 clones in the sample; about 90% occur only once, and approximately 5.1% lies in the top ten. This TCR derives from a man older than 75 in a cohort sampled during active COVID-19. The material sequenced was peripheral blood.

CDR3 bases: TGTGCCAGCAGCCAACGGGGGGCCTATGAGCAGTTCTTC. Its translation: CASSQRGAYEQFF. V is TRBV3-1 (or the pseudogene TRBV3-2) and J is TRBJ2-1, with D possibly TRBD2 on 7 matching bases. The CDR3 consists of 13 residues. CDR1 is LGHDT, CDR2 YNNKEL, per germline (reference sequence). Trimming left V 2 bases short and J 8 bases short, with 10 bases between.